The 2 T cell receptor beta chains listed next were all sequenced from one sample in a study of blood T cells in healthy people across ages. Together with a sample-barcoded 5' primer, a J-beta primer mix was included in a second PCR lasting roughly 6 to 12 cycles. TCRdb passed the 5' RACE reads through MiXCR, listing each CDR3 protein once. This table holds roughly 1,300,000 distinct CDR3 sequences, 59% found once. Sequenced input: blood. Receptors originate from a man aged 18 to 29 in good health.

This chain uses TRBV27 with TRBJ2-2, with 8 bases that match TRBD2. The junction had 3 bases not matched to a gene; V was cut back by 2 bases and J by 4 bases. Per germline, CDR1 MNHEY and CDR2 SMNVEV (reference sequence). The CDR3 consists of 15 residues. CDR3 sequence (DNA): TGTGCCAGCAGTTTAAGACTAGCGACCACCGGGGAGCTGTTTTTT. Protein sequence: CASSLRLATTGELFF.

This clonotype was counted only a few times. The chain joins TRBV10-2 to TRBJ1-2; the match to TRBD1 covers 7 bases. CDR3 length equals 15 residues. The V gene end was trimmed by 2 bases and the J gene end by 7 bases; junction bases not matched to a gene: 10. CDR1 and CDR2 (germline): WSHSY, SAAADI. The CDR3 DNA is TGCGCCAGCAGTGAGCAGGCAGGGGGAATTGCTGGCTACACCTTC. Translating gives CASSEQAGGIAGYTF.